A single sample gave rise to the 14 T cell receptor beta chains below, sequenced in a study of CD8+ T cells in alopecia areata. Sequencing relied on a cDNA template that was reverse transcribed from extracted RNA. TCRdb's table, derived via immunoSEQ multiplex PCR, lists solely in-frame clones and lacks some. Here the sample spans 100,000 to 120,000 clones, almost 60% being singletons. Source material: CD8+ T cells sorted from blood. These receptors were obtained from a human donor in good health.

The gene calls are TRBV30 and TRBJ2-5; D is possibly TRBD2 (5 bases). The CDR3 has 15 amino acids. The germline V and J ends were trimmed by 0 bases and 4 bases, with 15 bases remaining between them. Germline CDR1 GTSNPN, CDR2 SVGIG (reference sequence). CDR3 region: CAWSVDSSGLETQYF. In DNA form, the CDR3 reads TGTGCCTGGAGTGTAGATAGTTCGGGGTTAGAGACCCAGTACTTC. The complete variable domain, with remaining parts taken from reference TRBV30 and TRBJ2-5, reads SQTIHQWPATLVQPVGSPLSLECTVEGTSNPNLYWYRQAAGRGLQLLFYSVGIGQISSEVPQNLSASRPQDRQFILSSKKLLLSDSGFYLCAWSVDSSGLETQYFGPGTRLLVL.

To note about this clone: Other DNA sequences in this sample translate to the same CDR3. The J gene is TRBJ1-4, the V gene TRBV7-9, with no clear D. The CDR3 is made up of 14 amino acids. V lost 5 bases to trimming and J lost 5 bases, with 12 bases between them. Germline loops: CDR1 SEHNR, CDR2 FQNEAQ (reference sequence). CDR3 DNA: TGTGCCAGCAGCCTAGGCAGGTCAAATGAAAAACTGTTTTTT. This sequence encodes CASSLGRSNEKLFF. The whole variable domain, filled in from reference TRBV7-9 and TRBJ1-4, reads DTGVSQNPRHKITKRGQNVTFRCDPISEHNRLYWYRQTLGQGPEFLTYFQNEAQLEKSRLLSDRFSAERPKGSFSTLEIQRTEQGDSAMYLCASSLGRSNEKLFFGSGTQLSVL.

This clone has only one observation. This chain connects TRBV27 to TRBJ2-5; possible D gene TRBD1, 6 bases. V was trimmed by 5 bases and J by 2 bases, leaving 18 bases between them. The CDR3 runs 16 residues. In germline, CDR1 is MNHEY, CDR2 SMNVEV (reference sequence). Here the CDR3 DNA reads TGTGCCAGCAGTCCCGCGGTCGGGACAACACAAGAGACCCAGTACTTC. This translates into CASSPAVGTTQETQYF.

This clone was counted a single time. The chain links TRBV4-1 to TRBJ1-5, with D possibly being TRBD1 (5 bases). Trimming took 3 bases from V and 7 from J, leaving 10 bases between them. This CDR3 contains 13 residues. Germline V lookup: CDR1 MGHRA, CDR2 YSYEKL. CDR3 in amino acids: CASSHWGEQPQHF. The CDR3 DNA is TGCGCCAGCAGCCATTGGGGGGAGCAGCCCCAGCATTTT.

This chain joins TRBV4-2 and TRBJ2-7; tentative D call: TRBD1 (6 bases). With 1 base removed from V and 2 bases from J, the gap between germline ends came to 9 bases. The CDR3 runs to 14 residues. Per the germline V gene, CDR1 is LGHNA and CDR2 is YNFKEQ. CDR3 nucleotide sequence: TGTGCCAGCAGCCAAGCTACAGGGCCCTACGAGCAGTACTTC. Protein sequence: CASSQATGPYEQYF.

The genes are TRBV14 and TRBJ1-6; maybe TRBD1 (5 bases). Germline V gene data show CDR1 as SGHDN and CDR2 as FVKESK. V was cut by 1 base and J by 12 bases, with 10 bases left in between. The CDR3 length is 13 residues. The CDR3 spells CASSQGTPVPLHF. The CDR3, as DNA: TGTGCCAGCAGCCAAGGGACACCGGTACCCCTCCACTTT.

The chain recombines TRBV6-5 with TRBJ2-7; D is uncertain. In germline, CDR1 is MNHEY, CDR2 SVGAGI. Trimming pared 0 bases from V and 1 base from J, leaving 7 bases between. The CDR3 is 14 residues long. This CDR3 reads CASSYSHSSYEQYF. DNA of the CDR3: TGTGCCAGCAGTTACTCGCACAGTTCCTACGAGCAGTACTTC.

This clone was picked up a small number of times. The V call is TRBV23-1, the J call TRBJ2-3; D may match TRBD1 or TRBD2 (5 bases each). TRBV23-1 counts as an open reading frame of uncertain function. The V gene lost 4 bases and the J gene lost 4 bases, with 12 bases spanning the gap. The CDR3 contains 14 residues. The DNA for the CDR3 is TGCGCCAGCAGTCCCCGAGGGACCCCAGATACGCAGTATTTT. Translated: CASSPRGTPDTQYF.

J is TRBJ2-7 and V is TRBV9; 7 bases are a match to TRBD1. Per germline, CDR1 SGDLS and CDR2 YYNGEE. The ends lost 3 bases at V and 1 base at J; junction bases unmatched: 10. This CDR3 region has 16 residues. CDR3 amino acids: CASSGLEGADSYEQYF. The CDR3 region has the DNA TGTGCCAGCAGCGGCCTTGAGGGGGCCGATTCCTACGAGCAGTACTTC.

The chain links TRBV20-1 to TRBJ2-2; D remains unclear. This CDR3 comprises 11 residues. The V end was cut by 6 bases, the J end by 7 bases, with 9 bases between. CDR1 is DFQATT, CDR2 SNEGSKA, per germline (reference sequence). This CDR3 reads CSAPLLGELFF. CDR3 DNA sequence: TGCAGTGCCCCCCTCCTCGGGGAGCTGTTTTTT.

This clone showed up many times. The V and J genes are TRBV6-5 and TRBJ1-2; D gene unclear. CDR1 and CDR2 from the germline V gene are MNHEY and SVGAGI. Trimming took 0 bases from V and 0 from J, leaving 5 bases between them. This CDR3 contains 14 residues. The CDR3 is CASSYSGANYGYTF. As DNA, the CDR3 is TGTGCCAGCAGTTACTCCGGGGCTAACTATGGCTACACCTTC.

As concerns this clone: The sample carries other DNA sequences with the same CDR3. The chain has TRBV5-6 and TRBJ1-1; D gene ambiguous. The ends were cut back, 0 bases at V and 0 bases at J, with 9 bases in the middle. CDR3 length: 15 amino acids. Per germline, CDR1 SGHDT and CDR2 YYEEEE. CDR3 sequence (DNA): TGTGCCAGCAGCTTGGGGACGGGGATGAACACTGAAGCTTTCTTT. It encodes CASSLGTGMNTEAFF.

The table lists this clone with a few counts. This CDR3 is CASSSSQFQETQYF. The DNA for the CDR3 is TGTGCCAGCAGTTCCAGCCAATTCCAAGAGACCCAGTACTTC. The chain is built from TRBV6-5 and TRBJ2-5; no reliable D call. Trimming left V 4 bases short and J 1 base short, with 10 bases between. The CDR3 extends over 14 amino acids. Germline loops: CDR1 MNHEY, CDR2 SVGAGI.

A few counts support this clone. The chain couples TRBV13 to TRBJ1-5; D gene uncertain. The ends were cut back, 5 bases at V and 2 bases at J, with 4 bases in the middle. Germline V CDR1 and CDR2: PRHDT, FYEKMQ (reference sequence). The CDR3 has 12 amino acids. The CDR3, as DNA: TGTGCCAGCAGCCCACGCAATCAGCCCCAGCATTTT. Its translation is CASSPRNQPQHF. Full variable domain (missing parts from reference TRBV13 and TRBJ1-5): AAGVIQSPRHLIKEKRETATLKCYPIPRHDTVYWYQQGPGQDPQFLISFYEKMQSDKGSIPDRFSAQQFSDYHSELNMSSLELGDSALYFCASSPRNQPQHFGDGTRLSIL.